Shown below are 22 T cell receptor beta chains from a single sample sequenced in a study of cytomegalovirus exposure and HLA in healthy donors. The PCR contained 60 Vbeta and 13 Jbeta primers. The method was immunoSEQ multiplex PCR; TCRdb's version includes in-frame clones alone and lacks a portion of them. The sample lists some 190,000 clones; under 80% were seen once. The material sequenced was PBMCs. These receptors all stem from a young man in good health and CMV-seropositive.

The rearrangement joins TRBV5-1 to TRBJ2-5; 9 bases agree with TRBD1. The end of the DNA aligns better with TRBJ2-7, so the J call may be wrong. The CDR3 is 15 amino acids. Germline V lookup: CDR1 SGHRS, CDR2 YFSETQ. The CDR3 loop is CASSNRGLQLYEQYF. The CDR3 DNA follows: TGCGCCAGCAGCAACAGGGGGCTCCAACTCTACGAGCAGTACTTC.

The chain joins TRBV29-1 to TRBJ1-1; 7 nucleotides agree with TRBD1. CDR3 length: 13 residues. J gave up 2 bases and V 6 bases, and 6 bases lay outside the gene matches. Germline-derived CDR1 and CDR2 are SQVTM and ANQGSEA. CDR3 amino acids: CSVMQGGNTEAFF. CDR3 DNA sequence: TGCAGCGTCATGCAGGGGGGTAACACTGAAGCTTTCTTT.

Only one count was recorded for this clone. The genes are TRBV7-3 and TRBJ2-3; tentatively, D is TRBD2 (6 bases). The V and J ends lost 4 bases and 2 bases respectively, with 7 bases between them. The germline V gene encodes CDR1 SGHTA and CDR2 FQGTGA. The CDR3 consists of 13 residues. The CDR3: CASSWTNTDTQYF. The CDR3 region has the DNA TGTGCCAGCAGCTGGACTAACACAGATACGCAGTATTTT. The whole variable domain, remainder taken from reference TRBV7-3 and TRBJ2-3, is GAGVSQTPSNKVTEKGKYVELRCDPISGHTALYWYRQSLGQGPEFLIYFQGTGAADDSGLPNDRFFAVRPEGSVSTLKIQRTERGDSAVYLCASSWTNTDTQYFGPGTRLTVL.

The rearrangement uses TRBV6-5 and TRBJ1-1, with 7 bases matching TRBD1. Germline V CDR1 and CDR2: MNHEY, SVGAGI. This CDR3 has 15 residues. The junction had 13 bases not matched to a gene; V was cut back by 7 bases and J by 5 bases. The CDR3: CASNFLAARGTEAFF. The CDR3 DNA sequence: TGTGCCAGCAATTTTCTCGCCGCCAGGGGGACTGAAGCTTTCTTT.

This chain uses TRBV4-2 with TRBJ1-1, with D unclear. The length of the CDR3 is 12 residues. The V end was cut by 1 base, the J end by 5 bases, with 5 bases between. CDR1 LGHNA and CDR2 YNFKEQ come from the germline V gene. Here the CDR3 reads CASSQGRTEAFF. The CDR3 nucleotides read TGTGCCAGCAGCCAAGGCCGGACTGAAGCTTTCTTT.

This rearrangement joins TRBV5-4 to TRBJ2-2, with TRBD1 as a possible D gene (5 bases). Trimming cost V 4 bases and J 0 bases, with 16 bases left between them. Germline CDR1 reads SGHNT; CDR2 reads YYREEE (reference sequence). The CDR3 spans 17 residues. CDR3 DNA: TGTGCCAGCAGCCCCCTCTTCGCAGGGCCGAACACCGGGGAGCTGTTTTTT. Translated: CASSPLFAGPNTGELFF.

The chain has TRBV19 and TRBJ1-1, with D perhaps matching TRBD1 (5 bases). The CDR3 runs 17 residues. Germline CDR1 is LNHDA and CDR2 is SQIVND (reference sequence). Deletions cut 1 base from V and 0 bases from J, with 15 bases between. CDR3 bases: TGTGCCAGTAGTATAGGCAGGGAGGGTAACATGAACACTGAAGCTTTCTTT. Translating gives CASSIGREGNMNTEAFF.

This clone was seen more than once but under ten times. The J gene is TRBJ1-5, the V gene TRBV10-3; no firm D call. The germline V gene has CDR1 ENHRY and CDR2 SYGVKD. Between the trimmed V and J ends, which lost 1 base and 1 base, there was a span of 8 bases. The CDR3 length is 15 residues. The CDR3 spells CAISEWGGSNQPQHF. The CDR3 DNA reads TGTGCCATCAGTGAGTGGGGAGGGAGCAATCAGCCCCAGCATTTT.

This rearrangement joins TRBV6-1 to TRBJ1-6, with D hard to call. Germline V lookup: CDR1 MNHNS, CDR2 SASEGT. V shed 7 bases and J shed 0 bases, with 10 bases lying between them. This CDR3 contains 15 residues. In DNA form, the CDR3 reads TGTGCCAGCACCCCATCGGGCTCCTATAATTCACCCCTCCACTTT. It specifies CASTPSGSYNSPLHF.

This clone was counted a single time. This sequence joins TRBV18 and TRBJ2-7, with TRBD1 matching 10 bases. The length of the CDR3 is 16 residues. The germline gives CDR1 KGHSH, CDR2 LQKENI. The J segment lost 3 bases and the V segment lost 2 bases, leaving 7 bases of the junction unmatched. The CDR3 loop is CASSPKKGQGVYEQYF. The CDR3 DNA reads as TGTGCCAGCTCACCAAAAAAAGGACAGGGGGTCTACGAGCAGTACTTC.

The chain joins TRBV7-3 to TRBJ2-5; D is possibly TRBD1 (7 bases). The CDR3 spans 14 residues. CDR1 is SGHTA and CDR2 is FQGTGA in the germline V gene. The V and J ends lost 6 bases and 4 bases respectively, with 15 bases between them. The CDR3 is CASSQSGGLETQYF. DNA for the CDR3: TGTGCCAGCAGTCAATCAGGGGGGTTAGAGACCCAGTACTTC.

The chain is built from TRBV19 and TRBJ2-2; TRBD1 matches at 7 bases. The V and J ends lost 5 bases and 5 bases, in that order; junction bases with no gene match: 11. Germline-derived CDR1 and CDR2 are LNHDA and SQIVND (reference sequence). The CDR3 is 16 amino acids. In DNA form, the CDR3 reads TGTGCCAGTAGTGCCTCGGGATCCAGGGGGACCGGGGAGCTGTTTTTT. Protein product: CASSASGSRGTGELFF.

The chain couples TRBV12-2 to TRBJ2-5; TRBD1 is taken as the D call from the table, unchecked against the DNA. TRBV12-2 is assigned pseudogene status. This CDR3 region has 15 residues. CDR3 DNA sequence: TGTGCAAGTCGCTTAGCGAGAGGGGGCTTGGAGACCCAGTACTTC. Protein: CASRLARGGLETQYF.

The CDR3: CASSAATRTGGYGYTF. The CDR3, as DNA: TGTGCCAGCAGCGCTGCCACCAGGACAGGGGGCTATGGCTACACCTTC. The chain uses TRBV9 and TRBJ1-2; 10 bases are a match to TRBD1. This CDR3 has 16 residues. V shed 3 bases, J shed 4 bases, and the junction held 9 bases outside the gene matches. Germline V CDR1 and CDR2: SGDLS, YYNGEE.

Here the CDR3 reads CASSQEWPDTQYF. The DNA for the CDR3 is TGCGCCAGCAGCCAAGAGTGGCCGGATACGCAGTATTTT. The chain couples TRBV4-3 to TRBJ2-3; D gene uncertain. The CDR3 has 13 residues. Trimming removed 0 bases at V and 6 bases at J, with 7 bases between. The germline V gene encodes CDR1 LGHNA and CDR2 YSLEER.

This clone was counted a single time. DNA for the CDR3: TGTGCCAGCAGCTTAGCAGGGGATGGCTACACCTTC. Translation: CASSLAGDGYTF. The chain couples TRBV13 to TRBJ1-2, with a tentative D call TRBD1 (6 bases). With 1 base removed from V and 6 bases from J, the gap between germline ends came to 6 bases. The CDR3 covers 12 residues. Germline V lookup: CDR1 PRHDT, CDR2 FYEKMQ (reference sequence).

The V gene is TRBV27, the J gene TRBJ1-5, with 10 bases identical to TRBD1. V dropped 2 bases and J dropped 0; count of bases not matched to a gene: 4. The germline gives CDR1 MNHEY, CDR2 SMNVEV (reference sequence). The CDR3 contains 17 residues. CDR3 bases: TGTGCCAGCAGTTTAGGGACAGGGGCTGCTAGCAATCAGCCCCAGCATTTT. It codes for CASSLGTGAASNQPQHF.

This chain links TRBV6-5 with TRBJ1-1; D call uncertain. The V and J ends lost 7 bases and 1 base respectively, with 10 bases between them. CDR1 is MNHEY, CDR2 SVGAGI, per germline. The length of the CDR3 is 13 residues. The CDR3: CASTLPGNTEAFF. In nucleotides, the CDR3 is TGTGCCAGCACCTTACCAGGGAACACTGAAGCTTTCTTT.

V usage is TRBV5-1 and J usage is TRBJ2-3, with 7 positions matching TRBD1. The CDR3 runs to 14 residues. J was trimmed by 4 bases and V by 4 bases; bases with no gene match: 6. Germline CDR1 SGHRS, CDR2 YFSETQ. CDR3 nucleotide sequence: TGCGCCAGCAGCATGGGACAGATCCCAGATACGCAGTATTTT. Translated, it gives CASSMGQIPDTQYF.

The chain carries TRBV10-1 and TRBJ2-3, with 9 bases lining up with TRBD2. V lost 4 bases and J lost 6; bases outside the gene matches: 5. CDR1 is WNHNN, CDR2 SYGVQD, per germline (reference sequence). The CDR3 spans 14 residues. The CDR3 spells CASSAAGGRDTQYF. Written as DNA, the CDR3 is TGCGCCAGCAGTGCGGCGGGGGGGCGGGATACGCAGTATTTT.

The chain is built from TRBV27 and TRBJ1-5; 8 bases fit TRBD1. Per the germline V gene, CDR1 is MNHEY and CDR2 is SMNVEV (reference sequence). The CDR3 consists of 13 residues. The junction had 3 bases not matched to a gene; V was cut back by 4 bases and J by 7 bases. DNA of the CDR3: TGTGCCAGCAGTTCAGGGGGCAGGCAGCCCCAGCATTTT. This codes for CASSSGGRQPQHF.

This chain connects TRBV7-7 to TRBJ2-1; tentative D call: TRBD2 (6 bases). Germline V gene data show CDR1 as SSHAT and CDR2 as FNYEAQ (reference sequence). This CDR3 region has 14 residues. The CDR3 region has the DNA TGTGCTAGAAGTTGGGGGGAGACCTACAATGAGCAGTTCTTC. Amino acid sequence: CARSWGETYNEQFF.